The text below deals with one TCR beta chain. Its antigen is still unknown. The sample belongs to a study of radiation and T cells in renal cell carcinoma. The data were produced by immunoSEQ multiplex PCR, yet TCRdb's version contains in-frame clones alone and is incomplete. Altogether roughly 150,000 clones are present, roughly 89% being singletons, with the ten largest covering 10% to 15%. Time point: blood 2 weeks post-SBRT. Sample treatment: 15 Gy SBRT to primary tumor, nephrectomy 4 weeks later. The tumor was a clear cell renal cell carcinoma. Study results and caveats: Top tumor clonotypes rose in blood 2 weeks post-radiation, then contracted. Pretreatment tumor biopsies were lacking, so baseline clonotypes are unknown.

This CDR3 spans 14 amino acids. V lost 2 bases and J 1 base, leaving 6 bases between the germline ends. CDR1 and CDR2 (germline): KGHSH, LQKENI. The sequence was obtained from a woman in her forties or fifties with renal cell carcinoma. The chain recombines TRBV18 with TRBJ1-5; D is ambiguous. Sequenced material: blood, taken from a patient whose treatment included radiotherapy and nephrectomy. CDR3 residues: CASSPSQSNQPQHF. DNA of the CDR3: TGTGCCAGCTCACCAAGCCAAAGCAATCAGCCCCAGCATTTT.